This entry concerns a single TCR beta chain. This CDR3 spans 16 amino acids. Per the germline V gene, CDR1 is LGHNA and CDR2 is YNFKEQ. The V and J ends lost 1 base and 5 bases, in that order; junction bases with no gene match: 6. This entry belongs to a study of T cell changes during pregnancy in multiple sclerosis. Assay used: immunoSEQ multiplex PCR; TCRdb lists only in-frame clones, some missing. The sample lists around 130,000 clones; approximately 93% were seen once. The chain joins TRBV4-2 to TRBJ2-7, with 12 bases that match TRBD2. Sequenced here: peripheral blood, sampled before pregnancy. This receptor was identified in a female donor with multiple sclerosis, enrolled in a pregnancy study. The CDR3 region has the DNA TGTGCCAGCAGCCAAGTGACTAGCGGGAGTCACGACGAGCAGTACTTC. Amino acids: CASSQVTSGSHDEQYF.